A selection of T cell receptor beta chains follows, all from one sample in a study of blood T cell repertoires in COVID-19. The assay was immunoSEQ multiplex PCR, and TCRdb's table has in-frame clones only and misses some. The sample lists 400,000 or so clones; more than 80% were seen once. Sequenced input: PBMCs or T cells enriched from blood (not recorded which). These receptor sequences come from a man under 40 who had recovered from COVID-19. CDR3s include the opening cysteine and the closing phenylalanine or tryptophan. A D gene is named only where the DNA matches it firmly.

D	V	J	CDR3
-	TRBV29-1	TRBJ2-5	CSVGGGERETQYF
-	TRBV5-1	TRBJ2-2	CASSLPREGYTGELFF
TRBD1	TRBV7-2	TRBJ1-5	CASSSTGGEQPQHF
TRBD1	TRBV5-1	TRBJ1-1	CASSTGQGGKAFF
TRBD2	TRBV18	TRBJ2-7	CASSPTEGGSMEQYF
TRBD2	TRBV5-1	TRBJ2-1	CASSFGSGIDEQFF
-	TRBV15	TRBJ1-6	CATRVGGQISPLHF
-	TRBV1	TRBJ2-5	CTSPGTSGTQYF
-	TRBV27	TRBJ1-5	CASSLSWGGSNQPQHF
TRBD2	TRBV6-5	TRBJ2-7	CASRGLAGGSEQYF
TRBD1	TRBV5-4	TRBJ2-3	CASSLNSGTGGDTQYF
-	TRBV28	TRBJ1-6	CATQTGYDSPLHF
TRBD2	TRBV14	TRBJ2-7	CASSQGSLAGADYEQYF
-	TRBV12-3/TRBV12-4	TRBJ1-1	CASSSRGDTEAFF
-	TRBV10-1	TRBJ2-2	CASSGTDLTGELFF
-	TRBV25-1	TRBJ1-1	CASSESAGRRGAFF
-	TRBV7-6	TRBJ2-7	CASSPSHSGGSYEQYF
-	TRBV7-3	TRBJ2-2	CASSRKQGTNTGELFF
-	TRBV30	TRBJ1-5	CAWSYGRPSNQPQHF
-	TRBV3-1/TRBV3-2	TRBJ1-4	CASSQAGADEKLFF
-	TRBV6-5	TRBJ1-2	CASSYTGNYGYTF
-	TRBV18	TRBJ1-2	CASFEGVTAGYTF
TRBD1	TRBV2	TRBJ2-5	CASSSGTGWETQYF
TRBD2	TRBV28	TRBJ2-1	CAITGLAGDEQFF
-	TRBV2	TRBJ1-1	CASEGTWFGDTEAFF
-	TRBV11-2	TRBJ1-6	CASSLDRGGAINSPLHF
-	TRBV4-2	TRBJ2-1	CASSQDKTTGYNEQFF
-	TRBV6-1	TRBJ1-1	CASSEAGQAYTEAFF
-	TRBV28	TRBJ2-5	CASNQGLVETQYF
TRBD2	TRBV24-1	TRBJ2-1	CATSDSTVAGGKDEQFF
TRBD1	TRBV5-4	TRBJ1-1	CASSLGQGPQNTEAFF
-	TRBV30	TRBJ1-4	CASQGQTNEKLFF
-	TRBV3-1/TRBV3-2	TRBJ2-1	CASSQGLSNEQFF
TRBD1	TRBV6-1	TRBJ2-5	CASSESPGQGEETQYF
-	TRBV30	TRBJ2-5	CAWSILPETQYF